This TCR beta chain was sequenced during a study of blood T cell repertoires in COVID-19. Study at large: There were acute and convalescent COVID-19 samples, and they came from the United States, Italy and Spain. T cells, B-cell-depleted T cells, or PBMCs provided the cDNA or gDNA that served as material.

Study processing details: Amplified reference gene primers provided the basis for estimating nucleated cell counts. Using immunoSEQ multiplex PCR, the repertoire was profiled, and TCRdb retains in-frame clones only, with some absent. V and J calls plus clone size are reproduced from that table; the DNA served to infer D and trimming. Found here are some 250,000 clones, roughly 89% of them singletons; the top ten hold around 10%. This clone was detected once. V was pared by 2 bases and J by 0 bases, with 14 bases between. The length of the CDR3 is 17 residues. Germline CDR1 is MGHRA and CDR2 is YSYEKL.

The sequencing sample was made of PBMCs or T cells enriched from blood (not recorded which). The rearrangement links TRBV4-1 to TRBJ1-5; D call uncertain. The sequence derives from a man aged 35-49 years who had recovered from COVID-19. The CDR3 spells CASSQWAGQHSNQPQHF. CDR3 DNA sequence: TGCGCCAGCAGCCAATGGGCAGGCCAGCATAGCAATCAGCCCCAGCATTTT.